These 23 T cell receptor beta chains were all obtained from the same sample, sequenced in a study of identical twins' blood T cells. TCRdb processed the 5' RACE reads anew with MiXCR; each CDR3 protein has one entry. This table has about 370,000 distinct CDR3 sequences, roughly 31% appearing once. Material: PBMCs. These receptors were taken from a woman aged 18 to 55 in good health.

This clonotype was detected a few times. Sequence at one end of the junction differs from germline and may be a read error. The CDR3, as DNA: TGTGTCAGCAGCGGAAGTTCCTACAATGAGCAGTTCTTC. Amino acid sequence: CVSSGSSYNEQFF. The chain combines TRBV3-1 with TRBJ2-1; weak D call: TRBD2 (5 bases). CDR1 and CDR2 (germline): LGHDT, YNNKEL (reference sequence). The CDR3 has 13 amino acids.

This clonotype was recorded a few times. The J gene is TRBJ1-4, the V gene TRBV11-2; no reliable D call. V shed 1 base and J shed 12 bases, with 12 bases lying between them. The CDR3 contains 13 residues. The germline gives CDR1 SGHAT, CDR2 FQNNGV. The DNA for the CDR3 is TGTGCCAGCAGCTTAGTTGGCCCACGGGAACTGTTTTTT. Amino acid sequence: CASSLVGPRELFF.

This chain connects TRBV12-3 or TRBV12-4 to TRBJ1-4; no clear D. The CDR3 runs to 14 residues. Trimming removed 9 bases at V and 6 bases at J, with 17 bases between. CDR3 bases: TGTGCCAGTCGAGGGAGGAGATATGATGAAAAACTGTTTTTT. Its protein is CASRGRRYDEKLFF.

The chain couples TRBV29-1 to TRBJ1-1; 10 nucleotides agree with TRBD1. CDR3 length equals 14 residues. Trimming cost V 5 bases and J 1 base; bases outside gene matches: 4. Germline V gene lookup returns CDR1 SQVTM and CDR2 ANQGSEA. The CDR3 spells CSVYGTGENTEAFF. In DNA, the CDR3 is TGCAGCGTTTATGGGACAGGGGAGAACACTGAAGCTTTCTTT.

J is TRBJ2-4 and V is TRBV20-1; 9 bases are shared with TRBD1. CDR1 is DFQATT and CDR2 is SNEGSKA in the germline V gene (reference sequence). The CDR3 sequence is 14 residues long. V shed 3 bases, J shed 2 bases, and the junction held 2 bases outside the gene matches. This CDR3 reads CSARGQGTKNIQYF. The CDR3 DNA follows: TGCAGTGCTAGGGGACAGGGAACCAAAAACATTCAGTACTTC.

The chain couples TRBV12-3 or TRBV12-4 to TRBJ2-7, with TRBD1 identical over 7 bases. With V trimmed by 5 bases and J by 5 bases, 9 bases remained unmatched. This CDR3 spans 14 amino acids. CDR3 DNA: TGTGCCAGCAGTCCGAACAGGGGTTTCAACGAGCAGTACTTC. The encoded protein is CASSPNRGFNEQYF.

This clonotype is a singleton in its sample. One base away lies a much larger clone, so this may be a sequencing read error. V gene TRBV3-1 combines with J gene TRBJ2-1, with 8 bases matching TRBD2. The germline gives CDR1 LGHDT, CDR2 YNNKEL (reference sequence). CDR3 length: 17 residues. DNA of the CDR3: TGTGCCTGCAGCCAAGAATTTTCAGGACTAGCCGCGGCTGAGCAGTTCTTC. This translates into CACSQEFSGLAAAEQFF.

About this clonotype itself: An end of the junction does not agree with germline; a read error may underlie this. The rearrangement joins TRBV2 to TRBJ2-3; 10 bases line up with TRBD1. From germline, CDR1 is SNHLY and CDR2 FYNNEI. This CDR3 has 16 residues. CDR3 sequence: CANSEQGQGLVDTQYF. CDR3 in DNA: TGTGCCAACAGTGAACAGGGACAGGGGTTAGTAGATACGCAGTATTTT.

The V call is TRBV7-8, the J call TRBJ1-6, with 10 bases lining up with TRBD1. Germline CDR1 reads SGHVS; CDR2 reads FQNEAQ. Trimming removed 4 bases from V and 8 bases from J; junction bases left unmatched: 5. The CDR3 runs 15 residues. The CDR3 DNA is TGTGCCAGCAGCTACCGGACAGGGGGTTATTCACCCCTCCACTTT. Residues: CASSYRTGGYSPLHF.

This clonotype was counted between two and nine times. DNA for the CDR3: TGTGCCAGCAGCCTACGGACTTCCAGAAACACAGATACGCAGTATTTT. This sequence encodes CASSLRTSRNTDTQYF. The chain carries TRBV13 and TRBJ2-3, with D maybe TRBD2 (5 bases). CDR3 size: 16 residues. Trimming cost V 5 bases and J 2 bases, with 17 bases left between them. Germline lookup yields CDR1 PRHDT and CDR2 FYEKMQ (reference sequence). Looking up the rest from reference TRBV13 and TRBJ2-3 gives the full variable domain: AAGVIQSPRHLIKEKRETATLKCYPIPRHDTVYWYQQGPGQDPQFLISFYEKMQSDKGSIPDRFSAQQFSDYHSELNMSSLELGDSALYFCASSLRTSRNTDTQYFGPGTRLTVL.

The chain's CDR3 is CASSFRQRNTEAFF. The CDR3 DNA sequence: TGTGCCAGCAGCTTCAGGCAGAGGAACACTGAAGCTTTCTTT. The chain carries TRBV5-5 and TRBJ1-1; unclear D gene. The germline CDR1 and CDR2 sequences are SGHKS and YYEKEE (reference sequence). V was trimmed by 2 bases and J by 1 base, leaving 9 bases between them. This CDR3 has 14 amino acids. The full variable domain, completed using reference TRBV5-5 and TRBJ1-1, is DAGVTQSPTHLIKTRGQQVTLRCSPISGHKSVSWYQQVLGQGPQFIFQYYEKEERGRGNFPDRFSARQFPNYSSELNVNALLLGDSALYLCASSFRQRNTEAFFGQGTRLTVV.

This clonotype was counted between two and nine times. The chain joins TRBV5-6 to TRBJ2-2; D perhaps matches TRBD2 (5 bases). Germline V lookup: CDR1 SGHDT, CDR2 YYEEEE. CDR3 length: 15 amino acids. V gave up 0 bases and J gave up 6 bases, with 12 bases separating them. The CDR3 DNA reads TGTGCCAGCAGCTTGGGACGTCTGCGGGCCGGGGAGCTGTTTTTT. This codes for CASSLGRLRAGELFF.

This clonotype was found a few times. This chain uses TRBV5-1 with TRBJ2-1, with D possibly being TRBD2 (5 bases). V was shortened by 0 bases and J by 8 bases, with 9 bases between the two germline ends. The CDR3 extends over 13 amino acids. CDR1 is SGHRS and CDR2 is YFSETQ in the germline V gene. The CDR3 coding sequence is TGCGCCAGCAGCTTGGTAGCGACCGATGAGCAGTTCTTC. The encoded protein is CASSLVATDEQFF.

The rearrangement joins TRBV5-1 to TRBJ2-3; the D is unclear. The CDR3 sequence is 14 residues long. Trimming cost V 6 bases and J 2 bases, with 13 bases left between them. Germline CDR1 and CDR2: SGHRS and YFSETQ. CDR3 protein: CASKLAVPTDTQYF. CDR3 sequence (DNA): TGCGCCAGCAAGTTGGCAGTACCCACAGATACGCAGTATTTT.

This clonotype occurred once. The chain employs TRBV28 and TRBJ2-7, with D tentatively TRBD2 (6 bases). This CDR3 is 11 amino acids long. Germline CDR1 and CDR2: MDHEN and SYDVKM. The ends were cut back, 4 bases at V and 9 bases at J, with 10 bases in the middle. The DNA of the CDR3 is TGTGCCAGCAGTTCTCGGGAGAGGCAGTACTTC. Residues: CASSSRERQYF.

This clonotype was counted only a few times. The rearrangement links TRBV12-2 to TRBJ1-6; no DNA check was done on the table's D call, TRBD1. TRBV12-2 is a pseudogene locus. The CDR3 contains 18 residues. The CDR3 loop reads CASRLSSKTGVNNSPLHF. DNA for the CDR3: TGTGCAAGTCGCTTATCCTCGAAGACAGGGGTAAATAATTCACCCCTCCACTTT.

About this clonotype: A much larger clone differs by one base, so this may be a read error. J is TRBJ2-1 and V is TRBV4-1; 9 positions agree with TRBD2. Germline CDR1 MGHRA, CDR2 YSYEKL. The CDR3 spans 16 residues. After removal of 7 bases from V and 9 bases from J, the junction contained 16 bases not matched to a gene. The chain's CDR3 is CASIPGTLAGKIEQFF. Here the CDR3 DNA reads TGCGCCAGCATCCCTGGAACTCTAGCGGGAAAGATTGAGCAGTTCTTC.

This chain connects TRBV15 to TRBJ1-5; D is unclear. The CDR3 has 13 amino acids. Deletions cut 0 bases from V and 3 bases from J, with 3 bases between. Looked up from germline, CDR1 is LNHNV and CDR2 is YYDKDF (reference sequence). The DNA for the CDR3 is TGTGCCACCAGCAGAGATACCAATCAGCCCCAGCATTTT. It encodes CATSRDTNQPQHF.

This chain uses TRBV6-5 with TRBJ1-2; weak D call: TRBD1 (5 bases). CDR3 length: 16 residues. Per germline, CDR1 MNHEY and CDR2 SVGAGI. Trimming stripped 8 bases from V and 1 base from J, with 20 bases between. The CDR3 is CASGNPMRGNNYGYTF. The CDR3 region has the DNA TGTGCCAGCGGTAACCCGATGAGGGGTAATAACTATGGCTACACCTTC.

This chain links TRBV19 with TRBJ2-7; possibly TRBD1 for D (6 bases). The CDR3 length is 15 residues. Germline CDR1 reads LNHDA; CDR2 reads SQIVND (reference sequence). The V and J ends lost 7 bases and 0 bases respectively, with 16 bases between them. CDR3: CASIARQAPSYEQYF. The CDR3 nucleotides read TGTGCCAGTATTGCTCGACAGGCCCCCTCCTACGAGCAGTACTTC.

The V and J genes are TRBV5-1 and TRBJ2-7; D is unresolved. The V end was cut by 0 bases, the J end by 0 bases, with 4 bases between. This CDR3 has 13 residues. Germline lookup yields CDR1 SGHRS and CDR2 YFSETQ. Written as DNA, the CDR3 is TGCGCCAGCAGCTTGGACGCCTCCTACGAGCAGTACTTC. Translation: CASSLDASYEQYF.

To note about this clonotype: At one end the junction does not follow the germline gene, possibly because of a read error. CDR3 DNA sequence: TGTGCCAGCAGTTATAGGGACTCCTACAATGAGCAGCTCTTC. Its translation: CASSYRDSYNEQLF. The chain carries TRBV6-2 or TRBV6-3 and TRBJ2-1; possibly TRBD2 for D (6 bases). This CDR3 is built from 14 residues. Germline V CDR1 and CDR2: MNHEY, SVGEGT.

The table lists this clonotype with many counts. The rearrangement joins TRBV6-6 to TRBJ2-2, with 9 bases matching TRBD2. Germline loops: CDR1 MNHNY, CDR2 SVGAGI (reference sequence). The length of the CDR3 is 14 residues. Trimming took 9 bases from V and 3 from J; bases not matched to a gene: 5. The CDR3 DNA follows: TGTGCCAGTCGTCAGCGGGGGGACACCGGGGAGCTGTTTTTT. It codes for CASRQRGDTGELFF.